This T cell receptor (beta chain) was captured in a study of spatial heterogeneity in lung cancer. The germline V gene encodes CDR1 MDHEN and CDR2 SYDVKM. This CDR3 has 14 residues. The germline V and J ends were trimmed by 10 bases and 0 bases, with 14 bases remaining between them. The time point here: sample taken at primary tumor resection. Donation came from approximately 69 patients with untreated early-stage non-small cell lung cancer. TCRs were sequenced from unsorted whole RNA of tumor, nontumor lung or PBMC. Each TCR cDNA molecule carried a unique molecular identifier. TCRdb re-called the 5' RACE reads through MiXCR, storing one row per CDR3 protein. The repertoire has roughly 38,000 distinct CDR3 sequences, roughly 3% of them found once; the top ten carry approximately 35%. This clonotype was counted at least ten times.

This sequence originates from a male donor with early-stage non-small cell lung cancer. The rearrangement links TRBV28 to TRBJ2-3; D not certain. Sequenced material: normal lung tissue next to the tumor, taken at surgery. The CDR3 loop is CATNDLSSTDTQYF. CDR3 DNA: TGTGCCACCAACGACCTTTCTAGCACAGATACGCAGTATTTT.